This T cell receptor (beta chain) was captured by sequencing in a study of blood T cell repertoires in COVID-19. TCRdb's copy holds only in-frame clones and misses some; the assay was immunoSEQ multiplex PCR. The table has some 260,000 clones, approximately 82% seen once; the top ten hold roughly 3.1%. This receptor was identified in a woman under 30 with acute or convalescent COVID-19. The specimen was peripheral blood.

The CDR3 loop reads CASRMAGGPNEQFF. The CDR3 coding sequence is TGTGCCAGCAGGATGGCGGGAGGGCCGAATGAGCAGTTCTTC. The V and J genes are TRBV7-9 and TRBJ2-1, with 9 bases identical to TRBD2. This CDR3 contains 14 residues. J lost 7 bases, V lost 6 bases, and 7 bases had no gene match. Germline CDR1 and CDR2: SEHNR and FQNEAQ (reference sequence).